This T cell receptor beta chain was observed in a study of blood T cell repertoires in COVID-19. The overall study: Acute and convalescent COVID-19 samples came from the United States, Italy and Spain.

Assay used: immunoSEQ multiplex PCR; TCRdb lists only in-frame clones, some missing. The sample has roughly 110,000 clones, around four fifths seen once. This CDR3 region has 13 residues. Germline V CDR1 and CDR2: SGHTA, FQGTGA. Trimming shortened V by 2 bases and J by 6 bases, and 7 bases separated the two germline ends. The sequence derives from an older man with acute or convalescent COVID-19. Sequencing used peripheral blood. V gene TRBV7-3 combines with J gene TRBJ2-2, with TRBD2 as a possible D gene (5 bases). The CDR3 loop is CASSLPSSGELFF. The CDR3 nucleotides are TGTGCCAGCAGCTTACCTAGCTCCGGGGAGCTGTTTTTT. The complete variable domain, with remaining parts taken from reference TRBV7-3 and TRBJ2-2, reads GAGVSQTPSNKVTEKGKYVELRCDPISGHTALYWYRQSLGQGPEFLIYFQGTGAADDSGLPNDRFFAVRPEGSVSTLKIQRTERGDSAVYLCASSLPSSGELFFGEGSRLTVL.